Below are 22 T cell receptor beta chains sequenced from a single sample in a study of beta chain features in type 1 diabetes. As every portion of the isolated RNA was reverse transcribed, the sequencing read expressed TCRB transcripts. Here immunoSEQ multiplex PCR was the method, and the copy in TCRdb shows in-frame clones only, minus some. The data hold hundreds of thousands of clones, with about a sixth observed a single time. Input material: naive CD4+ T cells from blood. The receptors were sampled from a man aged 18 to 29 in good health.

This sequence joins TRBV7-2 and TRBJ1-2; tentatively, D is TRBD1 (5 bases). Trimming pared 0 bases from V and 8 bases from J, leaving 13 bases between. This CDR3 comprises 14 residues. Germline V lookup: CDR1 SGHTA, CDR2 FQGNSA. The CDR3 loop is CASSLAGQSSGYTF. As DNA, the CDR3 is TGTGCCAGCAGCTTAGCGGGGCAGAGTTCGGGCTACACCTTC.

The rearrangement links TRBV28 to TRBJ1-2, with D perhaps matching TRBD1 (5 bases). The V and J ends lost 5 bases and 5 bases respectively, with 12 bases between them. This CDR3 is built from 13 residues. Germline loops: CDR1 MDHEN, CDR2 SYDVKM. As DNA, the CDR3 is TGTGCCAGCAGTCCCCGACAGCCTTATGGCTACACCTTC. This codes for CASSPRQPYGYTF.

The rearrangement links TRBV28 to TRBJ1-3; D ambiguous. Looked up from germline, CDR1 is MDHEN and CDR2 is SYDVKM. Trimming took off 5 bases at V and 0 bases at J, with 8 bases between the two ends. The CDR3 length is 14 residues. CDR3 DNA: TGTGCCAGCAGTGGAGTAAACTCTGGAAACACCATATATTTT. It encodes CASSGVNSGNTIYF.

This clone was counted only a few times. The chain couples TRBV7-9 to TRBJ2-1; 12 bases align to TRBD1. CDR3 length: 15 amino acids. CDR1 is SEHNR, CDR2 FQNEAQ, per germline (reference sequence). The V segment lost 5 bases and the J segment 7 bases; nucleotides outside the gene matches: 6. The CDR3 nucleotides are TGTGCCAGCAGCCCGGGACAGGGGGCGCGGAATGAGCAGTTCTTC. This codes for CASSPGQGARNEQFF.

J is TRBJ2-2 and V is TRBV5-6; 8 positions agree with TRBD1. Per the germline V gene, CDR1 is SGHDT and CDR2 is YYEEEE. The CDR3 has 15 residues. Germline trimming cut 4 bases from V and 2 bases from J; bases unmatched to any gene: 4. The DNA of the CDR3 is TGTGCCAGCAGCCCGACAGGGGTCAACACCGGGGAGCTGTTTTTT. Translation: CASSPTGVNTGELFF. The full variable domain, with the rest looked up from reference TRBV5-6 and TRBJ2-2, is DAGVTQSPTHLIKTRGQQVTLRCSPKSGHDTVSWYQQALGQGPQFIFQYYEEEERQRGNFPDRFSGHQFPNYSSELNVNALLLGDSALYLCASSPTGVNTGELFFGEGSRLTVL.

The rearrangement joins TRBV7-5 to TRBJ2-5; TRBD2 was called by the table and not checked on the DNA. TRBV7-5 is shown as a pseudogene. The CDR3 runs to 12 residues. DNA for the CDR3: TGTGCCAGAAGCCCCGCCCTATTAACCCAGTACTTC. As protein: CARSPALLTQYF.

Concerning this clone itself: Other nucleotide sequences in the sample specify the same CDR3. V is TRBV7-3 and J is TRBJ2-2; D gene uncertain. The germline V gene has CDR1 SGHTA and CDR2 FQGTGA. This CDR3 is built from 14 residues. Trimming cost V 0 bases and J 1 base, with 3 bases left between them. As DNA, the CDR3 is TGTGCCAGCAGCTTAACACGGAACACCGGGGAGCTGTTTTTT. Amino acid sequence: CASSLTRNTGELFF.

This clone has only a few counts. The chain couples TRBV4-1 to TRBJ2-7; D perhaps matches TRBD2 (5 bases). The CDR3 has 15 residues. The V and J ends lost 0 bases and 4 bases respectively, with 13 bases between them. Germline values: CDR1 MGHRA, CDR2 YSYEKL. The CDR3 DNA is TGCGCCAGCAGCCAAGAGGGCTCAAGAGGGTACGAGCAGTACTTC. Protein sequence: CASSQEGSRGYEQYF.

V and J are TRBV16 and TRBJ2-7, with D uncertain. Germline V gene lookup returns CDR1 KGHSY and CDR2 FQNENV. The CDR3 covers 12 residues. The V gene lost 2 bases and the J gene lost 1 base, with 3 bases spanning the gap. The DNA for the CDR3 is TGTGCCAGCAGCCAAGGATCCTACGAGCAGTACTTC. Encoded protein: CASSQGSYEQYF.

The chain joins TRBV28 to TRBJ2-7; no firm D call. Germline V gene lookup returns CDR1 MDHEN and CDR2 SYDVKM. The CDR3 extends over 13 amino acids. V was cut by 6 bases and J by 2 bases, with 11 bases left in between. CDR3 nucleotides: TGTGCCAGCAGCCGATGGAGTGCCTACGAGCAGTACTTC. This translates into CASSRWSAYEQYF.

The chain joins TRBV7-6 to TRBJ2-5; 10 bases agree with TRBD2. V gave up 2 bases and J gave up 5 bases; unmatched junction bases: 2. Germline values: CDR1 SGHVS, CDR2 FNYEAQ. This CDR3 has 14 residues. CDR3: CASSLLAGVETQYF. CDR3 coding DNA: TGTGCCAGCAGCTTACTAGCGGGGGTGGAGACCCAGTACTTC.

This clone showed up just a few times. V is TRBV7-2 and J is TRBJ2-5; TRBD2 might be the D (6 bases). The CDR3 length is 15 residues. V lost 1 base and J 2 bases, leaving 11 bases between the germline ends. Per the germline V gene, CDR1 is SGHTA and CDR2 is FQGNSA. CDR3 loop: CASSLGSGRQETQYF. The CDR3 bases are TGTGCCAGCAGCTTAGGGTCCGGGAGACAAGAGACCCAGTACTTC. The full variable domain, in which reference TRBV7-2 and TRBJ2-5 provide the parts outside the CDR3, is GAGVSQSPSNKVTEKGKDVELRCDPISGHTALYWYRQSLGQGLEFLIYFQGNSAPDKSGLPSDRFSAERTGGSVSTLTIQRTQQEDSAVYLCASSLGSGRQETQYFGPGTRLLVL.

J is TRBJ1-2 and V is TRBV28; a weak D match, TRBD1 (6 bases). This CDR3 has 13 amino acids. V lost 3 bases and J lost 3, with 8 bases in between. Germline CDR1 is MDHEN and CDR2 is SYDVKM. CDR3 region: CASSLAGDYGYTF. CDR3 bases: TGTGCCAGCAGTTTGGCAGGGGACTATGGCTACACCTTC.

This clone was seen only a few times. This chain connects TRBV7-2 to TRBJ1-1; no clear D. This CDR3 contains 15 residues. Germline V CDR1 and CDR2: SGHTA, FQGNSA. V lost 1 base and J lost 0, with 9 bases in between. The CDR3 reads CASSLGSSMNTEAFF. Written as DNA, the CDR3 is TGTGCCAGCAGCTTAGGGTCTAGCATGAACACTGAAGCTTTCTTT. Based on the CDR3 plus reference TRBV7-2 and TRBJ1-1, the full variable domain is GAGVSQSPSNKVTEKGKDVELRCDPISGHTALYWYRQSLGQGLEFLIYFQGNSAPDKSGLPSDRFSAERTGGSVSTLTIQRTQQEDSAVYLCASSLGSSMNTEAFFGQGTRLTVV.

The chain couples TRBV5-1 to TRBJ1-1; D might be TRBD1 (5 bases). CDR3 length: 12 amino acids. Germline values: CDR1 SGHRS, CDR2 YFSETQ. V was pared by 8 bases and J by 3 bases, with 11 bases between. CDR3 residues: CARWIGDTEAFF. CDR3 nucleotide sequence: TGCGCCAGATGGATAGGGGACACTGAAGCTTTCTTT.

The chain employs TRBV10-3 and TRBJ1-2; D possibly corresponds to TRBD1 (6 bases). V gave up 6 bases and J gave up 0 bases, with 8 bases separating them. The CDR3 has 13 amino acids. The germline V gene has CDR1 ENHRY and CDR2 SYGVKD. CDR3 in amino acids: CAISQGPNYGYTF. The CDR3 DNA sequence: TGTGCCATCAGCCAGGGGCCTAACTATGGCTACACCTTC.

The chain carries TRBV9 and TRBJ2-3; maybe TRBD1 (6 bases). CDR1 SGDLS and CDR2 YYNGEE come from the germline V gene. This CDR3 is 14 amino acids long. Deletions cut 3 bases from V and 5 bases from J, with 13 bases between. The CDR3 nucleotides read TGTGCCAGCAGCGACTCCAGGGGCGGAGATACGCAGTATTTT. It specifies CASSDSRGGDTQYF.

This chain connects TRBV10-3 to TRBJ2-3; TRBD2 agrees at 13 bases. V lost 11 bases to trimming and J lost 0 bases; unmatched junction nucleotides: 5. Germline lookup yields CDR1 ENHRY and CDR2 SYGVKD. The CDR3 covers 15 residues. CDR3 region: CALRTSGSSTDTQYF. CDR3 DNA: TGTGCCCTTAGGACTAGCGGGAGCAGCACAGATACGCAGTATTTT.

This clone was seen only a few times. The V gene is TRBV30, the J gene TRBJ1-2; unclear D gene. CDR3 length: 12 residues. From germline, CDR1 is GTSNPN and CDR2 SVGIG (reference sequence). The germline V and J ends were trimmed by 5 bases and 7 bases, with 14 bases remaining between them. CDR3 region: CAWGPRVGGYTF. The CDR3 nucleotides are TGTGCCTGGGGACCCCGGGTTGGTGGCTACACCTTC.

There are a few counts of this clone. The chain links TRBV2 to TRBJ2-5; D remains ambiguous. This CDR3 has 13 amino acids. The V gene's germline CDR1 is SNHLY and CDR2 FYNNEI. The V gene lost 0 bases and the J gene lost 2 bases, with 4 bases spanning the gap. The CDR3 loop reads CASSEAGQETQYF. The CDR3 bases are TGTGCCAGCAGTGAAGCGGGGCAAGAGACCCAGTACTTC.

This rearrangement joins TRBV25-1 to TRBJ1-6; TRBD1 agrees at 8 bases. The CDR3 consists of 17 residues. Germline V gene data show CDR1 as MGHDK and CDR2 as SYGVNS. The trim removed 2 bases at V and 3 bases at J, leaving 6 bases unmatched. The CDR3 nucleotides read TGTGCCAGCAGTGAAGGTGGACAGGGACTCTATAATTCACCCCTCCACTTT. Translation gives CASSEGGQGLYNSPLHF.

This clone was counted a few times. The chain couples TRBV30 to TRBJ1-6; D perhaps matches TRBD1 (5 bases). The CDR3 loop spans 14 amino acids. Germline CDR1 and CDR2: GTSNPN and SVGIG (reference sequence). Trimming shortened V by 4 bases and J by 2 bases, and 9 bases separated the two germline ends. The CDR3 here is CAWTRGPYNSPLHF. The CDR3 region has the DNA TGTGCCTGGACGCGGGGCCCCTATAATTCACCCCTCCACTTT.